This T cell receptor (beta chain) was obtained from a study of patients and donors after allogeneic stem cell transplantation. In its sample, this clonotype was seen a few times. Germline loops: CDR1 SGHVS, CDR2 FQNEAQ. J lost 4 bases, V lost 3 bases, and 16 bases had no gene match. The CDR3 totals 18 residues. TCRdb processed the RT-PCR reads anew with MiXCR; each CDR3 protein has one entry. The repertoire holds about a million distinct CDR3 sequences, with roughly 18% as singletons. The sequenced sample consisted of blood, either unsorted or a sorted T cell fraction (not recorded which). This clonotype was obtained from a human donor who was either an allogeneic HSCT recipient or a stem cell or donor lymphocyte infusion donor (not recorded which). It is not recorded whose cells these are; they may come from a transplant donor. The chain employs TRBV7-8 and TRBJ2-7; 9 bases are shared with TRBD2. DNA for the CDR3: TGTGCCAGCAGCTTCGGTATCTCTCGACTAGCGGAAAAGTACGAGCAGTACTTC. Translating gives CASSFGISRLAEKYEQYF.